What follows are 18 T cell receptor beta chains derived from one specimen sequenced in a study of cytomegalovirus exposure and HLA in healthy donors. Sequenced by immunoSEQ multiplex PCR; TCRdb stores in-frame clones only, minus some. The sample shows roughly 330,000 clones, roughly 87% of them seen only once. The specimen sequenced was PBMCs. The receptors stem from a woman in her twenties or thirties in good health and CMV-seropositive.

The chain is built from TRBV27 and TRBJ1-5, with D uncertain. CDR1 and CDR2 from the germline V gene are MNHEY and SMNVEV (reference sequence). The CDR3 contains 13 residues. V shed 2 bases and J shed 2 bases, with 4 bases lying between them. CDR3 coding DNA: TGTGCCAGCAGTTTAATGGGCAATCAGCCCCAGCATTTT. The encoded protein is CASSLMGNQPQHF.

This clone was detected once. This sequence joins TRBV2 and TRBJ2-1; 9 nucleotides agree with TRBD2. Germline assignment: CDR1 SNHLY and CDR2 FYNNEI. J lost 3 bases, V lost 5 bases, and 2 bases had no gene match. The CDR3 is 14 amino acids. CDR3 region: CASSSGRFYNEQFF. The CDR3 DNA sequence: TGTGCCAGCAGTAGCGGGAGGTTCTACAATGAGCAGTTCTTC. Looking up the rest from reference TRBV2 and TRBJ2-1 gives the full variable domain: EPEVTQTPSHQVTQMGQEVILRCVPISNHLYFYWYRQILGQKVEFLVSFYNNEISEKSEIFDDQFSVERPDGSNFTLKIRSTKLEDSAMYFCASSSGRFYNEQFFGPGTRLTVL.

This clone was found once. This rearrangement joins TRBV28 to TRBJ2-2; 7 nucleotides agree with TRBD2. V was clipped by 6 bases and J by 5 bases; unmatched bases: 6. The germline V gene encodes CDR1 MDHEN and CDR2 SYDVKM. The CDR3 extends over 14 amino acids. The CDR3 loop reads CASSQTSRTGELFF. CDR3 coding DNA: TGTGCCAGCAGCCAGACTAGCAGGACCGGGGAGCTGTTTTTT.

This sequence joins TRBV29-1 and TRBJ2-1, with 7 bases aligning to TRBD1. CDR3 length: 14 residues. J lost 8 bases, V lost 2 bases, and 9 bases had no gene match. Germline CDR1 is SQVTM and CDR2 is ANQGSEA. CDR3 sequence (DNA): TGCAGCGTTGAAAGGCCGACAGGGACGGATGAGCAGTTCTTC. Protein product: CSVERPTGTDEQFF.

The chain joins TRBV15 to TRBJ1-2; possible D gene TRBD1, 6 bases. Germline V gene sequence: CDR1 LNHNV, CDR2 YYDKDF (reference sequence). The length of the CDR3 is 14 residues. V was trimmed by 2 bases and J by 6 bases, leaving 13 bases between them. CDR3 DNA sequence: TGTGCCACCAGCAGACGGGACACCTTGGATGGCTACACCTTC. It codes for CATSRRDTLDGYTF.

The genes are TRBV12-2 and TRBJ1-5; the table assigns TRBD1, which was not confirmed against the DNA. TRBV12-2 is labeled a pseudogene. The CDR3 length is 16 residues. Written as DNA, the CDR3 is TGTGCAAGTCGCTTAGCGGTACAGGGGTGTAATCAGCCCCAGCATTTT. The encoded protein is CASRLAVQGCNQPQHF.

The table lists this clone with a few counts. The chain employs TRBV27 and TRBJ2-5, with D hard to call. V dropped 6 bases and J dropped 4 bases, with 9 bases sitting between them. Germline lookup yields CDR1 MNHEY and CDR2 SMNVEV (reference sequence). CDR3 length: 12 residues. The CDR3, as DNA: TGTGCCAGCAGACCCCTTCCAGAGACCCAGTACTTC. Translation: CASRPLPETQYF.

This rearrangement joins TRBV9 to TRBJ1-6; 8 bases agree with TRBD1. CDR1 and CDR2 from the germline V gene are SGDLS and YYNGEE. The CDR3 totals 17 residues. V gave up 4 bases and J gave up 0 bases; unmatched junction bases: 6. CDR3 bases: TGTGCCAGCAGCCCCAGGACAGGGAGCTCCTATAATTCACCCCTCCACTTT. Translating it yields CASSPRTGSSYNSPLHF.

The chain joins TRBV7-6 to TRBJ2-1, with unresolved D. CDR3 length equals 13 residues. From germline, CDR1 is SGHVS and CDR2 FNYEAQ. V lost 2 bases and J 9 bases, leaving 11 bases between the germline ends. The CDR3 bases are TGTGCCAGCAGCTTAAATGTTTGGGCTGAGCAGTTCTTC. Protein product: CASSLNVWAEQFF.

The V gene is TRBV4-1, the J gene TRBJ2-6, with 10 bases that match TRBD2. Germline V gene lookup returns CDR1 MGHRA and CDR2 YSYEKL. The CDR3 totals 17 residues. The J segment lost 0 bases and the V segment lost 6 bases, leaving 5 bases of the junction unmatched. The CDR3 DNA is TGCGCCAGCAGTAAGCGGGAGGGGAACTCTGGGGCCAACGTCCTGACTTTC. Translated: CASSKREGNSGANVLTF.

This CDR3 reads CAWTETSGGHGGETQYF. The DNA of the CDR3 is TGTGCCTGGACTGAGACTAGCGGGGGGCATGGTGGAGAGACCCAGTACTTC. The rearrangement links TRBV30 to TRBJ2-5; 13 positions agree with TRBD2. Germline CDR1 reads GTSNPN; CDR2 reads SVGIG (reference sequence). This CDR3 has 17 amino acids. Trimming cost V 4 bases and J 4 bases; bases outside gene matches: 12.

V is TRBV9 and J is TRBJ2-7; possibly TRBD1 for D (5 bases). V lost 4 bases and J lost 5, with 19 bases in between. Germline CDR1 SGDLS, CDR2 YYNGEE. The CDR3 sequence is 15 residues long. The CDR3 DNA reads as TGTGCCAGCAGCCCCCTCGGGCAGGGTGGCAACGAGCAGTACTTC. Its translation: CASSPLGQGGNEQYF.

J is TRBJ2-1 and V is TRBV4-2, with D perhaps TRBD2 (6 bases). The CDR3 is 17 residues long. Germline V gene lookup returns CDR1 LGHNA and CDR2 YNFKEQ. Trimming removed 0 bases at V and 9 bases at J, with 21 bases between. The CDR3 region has the DNA TGTGCCAGCAGCCAAGACGGACTAACTAAAAAGTACCGTGAGCAGTTCTTC. Amino acids: CASSQDGLTKKYREQFF.

The CDR3: CASRPAPSGEQYF. The CDR3 bases are TGTGCCAGCAGGCCTGCCCCCAGCGGCGAGCAGTACTTC. The chain joins TRBV6-5 to TRBJ2-7, with D perhaps matching TRBD2 (5 bases). The CDR3 sequence is 13 residues long. V lost 6 bases and J 6 bases, leaving 15 bases between the germline ends. Looked up from germline, CDR1 is MNHEY and CDR2 is SVGAGI.

The V and J genes are TRBV6-5 and TRBJ1-6, with D perhaps matching TRBD1 (6 bases). This CDR3 has 15 amino acids. Deletions cut 2 bases from V and 7 bases from J, with 12 bases between. Germline assignment: CDR1 MNHEY and CDR2 SVGAGI. CDR3 DNA sequence: TGTGCCAGCAGTTACAGGGTCCAGGGGAATTCACCCCTCCACTTT. It specifies CASSYRVQGNSPLHF.

V usage is TRBV5-1 and J usage is TRBJ2-3; 9 nucleotides agree with TRBD1. Germline V gives CDR1 SGHRS, CDR2 YFSETQ. The CDR3 loop spans 14 amino acids. V gave up 4 bases and J gave up 3 bases; unmatched junction bases: 3. Here the CDR3 DNA reads TGCGCCAGCAGCCCCGGACAGGGGACAGATACGCAGTATTTT. Its protein is CASSPGQGTDTQYF.

This clone has a handful of counts. The chain combines TRBV7-6 with TRBJ1-3; no clear D gene. This CDR3 is 15 amino acids long. Germline lookup yields CDR1 SGHVS and CDR2 FNYEAQ. V lost 5 bases to trimming and J lost 4 bases, with 15 bases between them. Here the CDR3 DNA reads TGTGCCAGCAGCAATTACGGTCAAAAAGGAAACACCATATATTTT. The encoded protein is CASSNYGQKGNTIYF.

V is TRBV6-1 and J is TRBJ2-7; a possible D gene is TRBD1 (7 bases). This CDR3 is built from 18 residues. Germline V gene sequence: CDR1 MNHNS, CDR2 SASEGT. Trimming removed 1 base at V and 7 bases at J, with 26 bases between. In DNA form, the CDR3 reads TGTGCCAGCAGTGAAGTGGGACAAGGGGGGACAGTACATCGTGAGCAGTACTTC. It yields the protein CASSEVGQGGTVHREQYF.